This T cell receptor beta chain was identified during a study of cytomegalovirus exposure and HLA in healthy donors. Broader study findings: The majority of TCR sequences were rare, yet some public TCRs appeared in many donors.

PCR used 60 Vbeta primers and 13 Jbeta primers. Sequencing was performed with immunoSEQ multiplex PCR; in TCRdb, only in-frame clones are kept and a portion is missing. This repertoire shows about 78,000 clones, around 85% found once; its top ten account for roughly 2.6%. To note about this clone: What it binds is not known.

V was clipped by 5 bases and J by 7 bases; unmatched bases: 3. This CDR3 is built from 14 residues. Germline assignment: CDR1 SGHRS and CDR2 YFSETQ. The source is a woman aged 50 to 60 in good health and CMV-seronegative. The chain employs TRBV5-1 and TRBJ1-6, with 10 bases fitting TRBD1. The sample was PBMCs. CDR3 amino acids: CASSWTGGNSPLHF. The CDR3 nucleotides read TGCGCCAGCAGTTGGACAGGGGGAAATTCACCCCTCCACTTT.